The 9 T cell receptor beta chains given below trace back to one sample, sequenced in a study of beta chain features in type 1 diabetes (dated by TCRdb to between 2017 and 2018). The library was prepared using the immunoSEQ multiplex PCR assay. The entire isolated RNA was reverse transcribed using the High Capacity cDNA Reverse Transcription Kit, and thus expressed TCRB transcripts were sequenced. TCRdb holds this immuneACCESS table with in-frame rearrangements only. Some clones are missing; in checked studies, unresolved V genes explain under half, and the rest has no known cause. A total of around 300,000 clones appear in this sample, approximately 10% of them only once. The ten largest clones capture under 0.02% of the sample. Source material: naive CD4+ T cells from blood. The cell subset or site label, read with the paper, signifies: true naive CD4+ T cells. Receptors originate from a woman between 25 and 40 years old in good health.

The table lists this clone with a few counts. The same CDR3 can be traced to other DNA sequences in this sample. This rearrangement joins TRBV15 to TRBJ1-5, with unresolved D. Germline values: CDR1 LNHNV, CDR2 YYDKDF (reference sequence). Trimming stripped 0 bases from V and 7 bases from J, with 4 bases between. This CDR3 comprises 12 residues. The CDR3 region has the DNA TGTGCCACCAGCAGAGACCTCCAGCCCCAGCATTTT. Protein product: CATSRDLQPQHF.

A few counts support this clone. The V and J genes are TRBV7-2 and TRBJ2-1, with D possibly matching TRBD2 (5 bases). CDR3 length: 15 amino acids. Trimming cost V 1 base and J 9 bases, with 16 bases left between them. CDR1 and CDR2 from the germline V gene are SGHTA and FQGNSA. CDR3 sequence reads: CASSLVDRLAPEQFF. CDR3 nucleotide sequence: TGTGCCAGCAGCTTAGTTGATCGGCTAGCCCCTGAGCAGTTCTTC.

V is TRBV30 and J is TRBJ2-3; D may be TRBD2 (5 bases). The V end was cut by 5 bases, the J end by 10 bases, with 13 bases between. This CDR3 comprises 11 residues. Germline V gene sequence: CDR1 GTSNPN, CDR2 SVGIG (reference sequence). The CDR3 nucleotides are TGTGCCTGGGAACACGGAGGCGCGCAGTATTTT. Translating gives CAWEHGGAQYF.

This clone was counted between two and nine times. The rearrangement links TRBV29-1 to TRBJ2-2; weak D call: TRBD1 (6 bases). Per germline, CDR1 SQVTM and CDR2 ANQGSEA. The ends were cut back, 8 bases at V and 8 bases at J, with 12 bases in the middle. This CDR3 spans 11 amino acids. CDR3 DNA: TGCAGCACTTATGGGACAGGGGAGCTGTTTTTT. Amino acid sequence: CSTYGTGELFF.

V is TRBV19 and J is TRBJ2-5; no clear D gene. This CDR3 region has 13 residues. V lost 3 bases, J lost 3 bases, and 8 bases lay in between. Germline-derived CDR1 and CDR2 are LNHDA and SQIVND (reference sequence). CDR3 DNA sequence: TGTGCCAGTAGTATCTATCGGGAAGAGACCCAGTACTTC. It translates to CASSIYREETQYF.

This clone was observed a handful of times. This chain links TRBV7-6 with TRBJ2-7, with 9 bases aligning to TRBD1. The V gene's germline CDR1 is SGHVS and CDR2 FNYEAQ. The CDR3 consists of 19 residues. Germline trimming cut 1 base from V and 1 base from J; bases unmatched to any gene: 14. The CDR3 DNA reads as TGTGCCAGCAGCTTAGGTCACGGCGGGGACAGGGTTGGTTCCTACGAGCAGTACTTC. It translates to CASSLGHGGDRVGSYEQYF.

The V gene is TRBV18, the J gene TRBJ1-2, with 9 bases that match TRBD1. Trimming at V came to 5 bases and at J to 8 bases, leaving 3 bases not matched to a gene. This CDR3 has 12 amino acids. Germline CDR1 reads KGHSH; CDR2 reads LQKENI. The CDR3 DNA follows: TGTGCCAGCTCAAGGACAGGGGAAGGCTACACCTTC. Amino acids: CASSRTGEGYTF. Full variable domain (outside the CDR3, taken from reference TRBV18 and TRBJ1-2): NAGVMQNPRHLVRRRGQEARLRCSPMKGHSHVYWYRQLPEEGLKFMVYLQKENIIDESGMPKERFSAEFPKEGPSILRIQQVVRGDSAAYFCASSRTGEGYTFGSGTRLTVV.

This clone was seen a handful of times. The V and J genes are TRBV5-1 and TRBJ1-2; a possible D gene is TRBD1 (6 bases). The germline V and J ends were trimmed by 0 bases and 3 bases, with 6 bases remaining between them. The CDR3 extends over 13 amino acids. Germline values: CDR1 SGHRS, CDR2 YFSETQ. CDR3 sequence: CASSLAGDYGYTF. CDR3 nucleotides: TGCGCCAGCAGCTTGGCAGGGGACTATGGCTACACCTTC.

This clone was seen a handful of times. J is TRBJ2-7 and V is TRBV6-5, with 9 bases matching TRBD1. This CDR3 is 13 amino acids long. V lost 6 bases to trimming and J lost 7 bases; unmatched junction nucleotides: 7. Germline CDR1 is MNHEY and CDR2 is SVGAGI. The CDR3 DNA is TGTGCCAGCAGGGGGACAGGGACCCTGGAGCAGTACTTC. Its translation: CASRGTGTLEQYF.